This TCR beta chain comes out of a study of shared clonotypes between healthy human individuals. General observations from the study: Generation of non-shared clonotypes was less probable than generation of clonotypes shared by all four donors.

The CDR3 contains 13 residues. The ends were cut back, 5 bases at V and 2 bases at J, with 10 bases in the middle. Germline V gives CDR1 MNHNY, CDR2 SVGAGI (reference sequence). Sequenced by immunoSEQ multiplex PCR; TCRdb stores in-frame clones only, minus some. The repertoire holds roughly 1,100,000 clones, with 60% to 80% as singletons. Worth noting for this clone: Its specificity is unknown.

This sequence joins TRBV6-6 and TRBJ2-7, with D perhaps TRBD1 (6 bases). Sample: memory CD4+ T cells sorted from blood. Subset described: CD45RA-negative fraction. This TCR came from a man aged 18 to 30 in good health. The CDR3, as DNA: TGTGCCAGCAGTATCGGACAGACCTACGAGCAGTACTTC. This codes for CASSIGQTYEQYF.